This TCR beta chain was documented in a study of long-term antiretroviral therapy in people with HIV. Broader study findings: ART was followed by higher diversity that remained below transplant donor controls.

One or more pre-ART and two or more post-ART PBMC samples were available from each donor. Only one count was recorded for this clone. The antigen remains undetermined. One junction end disagrees with the germline gene, perhaps due to a read error. This CDR3 comprises 12 residues. CDR1 SGHDT and CDR2 YYEEEE come from the germline V gene. Run at survey level, the immunoSEQ assay was version v3.0. Profiling relied on immunoSEQ multiplex PCR, and the TCRdb table lists in-frame clones only, not all of them. The table shows around 15,000 clones, with 70% to 80% occurring only once. The sequencing here drew on unsorted PBMCs, taken 2.1 years after starting antiretroviral therapy. The chain carries TRBV5-6 and TRBJ1-1; tentatively, D is TRBD1 (5 bases). This TCR was recovered from a man in his forties with HIV. The CDR3 spells CASSLGQGGEVF. The CDR3 DNA sequence: TGTGCCAGCAGCTTAGGGCAGGGCGGAGAAGTCTTT. The full variable domain, completed using reference TRBV5-6 and TRBJ1-1, is DAGVTQSPTHLIKTRGQQVTLRCSPKSGHDTVSWYQQALGQGPQFIFQYYEEEERQRGNFPDRFSGHQFPNYSSELNVNALLLGDSALYLCASSLGQGGEVFGQGTRLTVV.